The entry below gives a single TCR beta chain sequence along with its context. During its preparation, the TCRbeta library received unique molecular identifiers. TCRdb re-called the PCR reads through MiXCR, storing one row per CDR3 protein. The sample gives about 500,000 distinct CDR3 sequences, 32% of which show up once; approximately 2.3% is in the top ten. The CDR3 consists of 14 residues. The germline CDR1 and CDR2 sequences are MNHNS and SASEGT. V was trimmed by 7 bases and J by 2 bases, leaving 12 bases between them. The sample originates from a study of T-cell reconstitution after alpha-beta-depleted transplantation in children.

J is TRBJ1-5 and V is TRBV6-1, with D uncertain. Source: PBMCs from the stem cell graft donor, taken from the stem cell graft. The source is a human donor who donated a stem cell graft to a child with aplastic anemia. The CDR3 region is CASTLTEGNQPQHF. The CDR3 DNA sequence: TGTGCCAGCACCCTCACCGAGGGCAATCAGCCCCAGCATTTT.